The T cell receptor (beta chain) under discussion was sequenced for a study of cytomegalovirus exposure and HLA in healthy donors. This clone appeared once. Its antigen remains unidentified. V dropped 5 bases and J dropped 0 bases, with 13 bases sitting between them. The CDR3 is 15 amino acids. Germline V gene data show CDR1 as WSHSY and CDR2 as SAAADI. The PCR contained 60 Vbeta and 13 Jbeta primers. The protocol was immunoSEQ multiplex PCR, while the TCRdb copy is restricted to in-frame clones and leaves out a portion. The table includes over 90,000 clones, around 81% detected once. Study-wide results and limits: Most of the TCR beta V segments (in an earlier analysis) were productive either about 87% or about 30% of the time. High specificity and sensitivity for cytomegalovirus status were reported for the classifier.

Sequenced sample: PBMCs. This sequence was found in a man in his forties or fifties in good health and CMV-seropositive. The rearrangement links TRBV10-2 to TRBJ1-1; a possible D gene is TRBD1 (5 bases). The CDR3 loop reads CASSRQGYVNTEAFF. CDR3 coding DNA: TGCGCCAGCAGTCGTCAGGGTTATGTGAACACTGAAGCTTTCTTT.